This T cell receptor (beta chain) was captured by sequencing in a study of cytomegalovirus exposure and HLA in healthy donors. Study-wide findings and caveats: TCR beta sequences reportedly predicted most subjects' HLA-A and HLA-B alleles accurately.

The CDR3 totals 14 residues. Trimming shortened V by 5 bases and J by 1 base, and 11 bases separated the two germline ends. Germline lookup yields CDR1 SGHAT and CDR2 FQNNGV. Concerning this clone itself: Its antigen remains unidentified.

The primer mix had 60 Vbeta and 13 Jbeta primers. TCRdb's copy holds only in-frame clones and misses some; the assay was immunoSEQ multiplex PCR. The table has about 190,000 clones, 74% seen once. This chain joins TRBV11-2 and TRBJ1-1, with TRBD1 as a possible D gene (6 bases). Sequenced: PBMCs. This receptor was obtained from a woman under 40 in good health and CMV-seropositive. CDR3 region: CASSPGARNTEAFF. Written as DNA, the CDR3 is TGTGCCAGCAGCCCAGGGGCCAGGAACACTGAAGCTTTCTTT.